This TCR beta chain was identified during a study of shared clonotypes between healthy human individuals. Germline values: CDR1 ENHRY, CDR2 SYGVKD. Trimming cost V 10 bases and J 6 bases; bases outside gene matches: 11. CDR3 size: 15 residues. In the case of this clone: The target antigen is unknown.

Study-wide findings and caveats: Since donors were few, the genetic and exposure-history diversity represented was limited. Only blood was sampled; tissue repertoires likely differ.

Pooled CD45RO+ cells and CCR7-negative CD45RA+ TemRA cells made up CD8 memory. Sequencing was performed with immunoSEQ multiplex PCR; in TCRdb, only in-frame clones are kept and a portion is missing. The profile shows hundreds of thousands of clones, roughly 96% of them singletons. Sequenced: memory CD8+ T cells sorted from blood. Subset noted: CD45RO+ cells pooled with CCR7-negative TemRA cells. This rearrangement joins TRBV10-3 to TRBJ2-2; 10 nucleotides align to TRBD1. The sequence derives from a young man in good health. The CDR3 coding sequence is TGTGCCACCGCGGTTTACGGACAGGGGGCCGGGGAGCTGTTTTTT. Protein product: CATAVYGQGAGELFF.